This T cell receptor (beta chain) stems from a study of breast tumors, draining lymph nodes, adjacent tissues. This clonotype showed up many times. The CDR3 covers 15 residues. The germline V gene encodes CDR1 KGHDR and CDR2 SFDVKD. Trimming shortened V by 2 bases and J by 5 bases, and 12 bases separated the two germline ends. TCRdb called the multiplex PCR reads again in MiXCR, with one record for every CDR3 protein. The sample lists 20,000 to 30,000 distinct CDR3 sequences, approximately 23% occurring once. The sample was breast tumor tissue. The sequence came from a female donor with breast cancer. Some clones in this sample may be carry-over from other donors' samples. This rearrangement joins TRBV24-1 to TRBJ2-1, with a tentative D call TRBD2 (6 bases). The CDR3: CATSDWAGRNNEQFF. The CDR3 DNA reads TGTGCCACCAGTGATTGGGCGGGACGGAACAATGAGCAGTTCTTC.